This record covers a single T cell receptor beta chain. Its antigen is currently not known. Per-nucleotide qualities are absent, and no much larger clonotype sits a single base away. The protocol used for the library was the immunoSEQ multiplex PCR assay. For the multiplex PCR, a mixture combining 60 forward primers for TCR Vbeta segments and 13 reverse primers for TCR Jbeta segments was used. Amplification of the CDR3 region of rearranged TCR beta genes was performed with a multiplex PCR assay on genomic DNA. Amplified TCR beta libraries were sequenced as 87-base-pair reads on the Illumina HiSeq System. On the study's bioinformatics: A later analysis tallied tens of millions of unique TCR beta chains across the 666 repertoires, and approximately 12 million of those chains were shared by two or more donors. A nearest-neighbor algorithm error-corrected the raw reads and collapsed the reads into unique sequences, merging closely related sequences to remove PCR and sequencing errors. Alignment of CDR3 sequences to IMGT reference sequences was used to assign V, D and J gene segments. For a sequence to be retained, a match of at least six nucleotides to both a V gene segment and a J gene segment was required. A rearrangement counted as productive if the CDR3 had no stop codons and remained in frame with V and J, and every other rearrangement counted as non-productive. Following IMGT convention, CDR3 was defined as the stretch from the second conserved V-encoded cysteine to the conserved J-encoded phenylalanine. Sequences without an unambiguous match to a single V gene segment were excluded from the earlier analysis of several hundred of the donors. In an earlier analysis of approximately 560 of the donors, a V segment was called functional when productive rearrangements were above 56.7%, and segregating when the standard deviation between donors exceeded 5%. A statistical classification framework was built to diagnose cytomegalovirus status from the catalog of TCR beta chain sequences. V and J gene assignment, in a later analysis, came from comparing TCR nucleotide sequences with IMGT/GENE-DB human TR gene sequences. In a later analysis, CDR3 sequences and most-parsimonious VDJ recombination scenarios were assigned using the TCRdist pipeline. In a later analysis, every TCR beta chain was defined by the combination of its CDR3 amino acid sequence and its V-gene family, and reads without a unique V-gene family were dropped. A later analysis removed 592 highly shared, low-generation-probability nucleotide sequences to deal with suspected cross-contamination and a sequencing artifact. A later analysis calculated a clonal expansion index for each public chain from normalized within-repertoire ranks of inferred template counts. In a later analysis, generation probabilities were computed with a VDJ recombination model fitted to out-of-frame rearrangements, and the resulting probabilities were checked against IGoR. Hypergeometric tests were used in a later analysis to score TCR-TCR, TCR-HLA and TCR-CMV co-occurrence, with a repertoire-size bias correction applied to the TCR pairs. False discovery rates were estimated in a later analysis by permuting HLA or CMV assignments 20 times. A later analysis grouped co-occurring TCRs with DBSCAN, adding TCRdist sequence similarity when clustering within HLA-allele-positive subsets. Repertoires with fewer than 30,000 or more than 120,000 public chains, plus five repertoires with anomalous nucleotide sharing, were excluded from co-occurrence clustering. TCRdb carries this immuneACCESS record with in-frame sequences only. Its versions omit some clonotypes, under half of them owing to an unresolved V gene in the studies checked, with the rest unexplained. V, J and clone size reflect that table, while D and trimming were determined from the DNA. The sample yields 90,000 to 130,000 clones; approximately 80% were counted once. The biggest ten clones account for around 0.95% of the sample.

This entry comes from a study of cytomegalovirus exposure and HLA in healthy donors (dated by TCRdb to the late 2010s). In the study overall: According to an earlier analysis of 587 of the donors, some 180 million T cells yielded some 120 million unique TCR beta sequences and 250 to 350 Gb of sequence data. Among about 390 genotyped donors of the cohort, an average of about 240,000 unique TCR beta nucleotide sequences were sequenced per donor, roughly 20% of them non-productive. HLA typing included class I and class II loci at four-digit resolution. Several DR-DQ haplotypes were treated as single units for association and clustering because of strong linkage in the cohort. Along with the 666-subject first cohort, a separate validation cohort of around 120 different subjects was used. The aim of the study was to test whether cataloging public T cell receptors could identify signatures of past pathogen exposure. An early release that covered some 630 HLA-typed donors contained approximately 300 gigabases of sequencing data and about 84 million unique TCR sequences. The later analysis used no new phenotypic data to find candidate immune exposures, relying instead on TCR beta sequences and their occurrence across donors. The T cell repertoires of 666 subjects were profiled by immunosequencing and related to cytomegalovirus serostatus. Donor age, sex, ethnicity and CMV serostatus were compiled together with the repertoire data. Every repertoire in the discovery cohort had been generated on one and the same sequencing platform. In a later genetic analysis, genome-wide SNP genotypes for about three fifths of the roughly 670 donors were used, and that subset was treated as a discovery cohort. In an earlier analysis of about 590 of the donors, high-throughput TCR beta sequencing was used to judge whether each TCR beta V gene segment behaved as functional or pseudogenic. Typing coverage varied by locus: roughly 629-640 donors for A, B, C, DRB1 and DQB1; approximately 520 for DQA1; more than 600 for DPA1; 450 to 480 for DPB1. In a later analysis, previously published TCR beta repertoires from 550 to 700 donors were re-analyzed and high-resolution HLA genotyping was added so that TCR occurrence patterns could be studied. Among the roughly 400 genotyped donors, roughly 80% belonged to the genetic ancestry cluster associated with self-reported Caucasian donors. High-throughput TCR immunosequencing, statistical association of individual TCRs with disease status, and machine learning were combined to predict cytomegalovirus infection status.

CDR3 length: 17 amino acids, cysteine to phenylalanine. CDR3 DNA only is kept here, 51 bases in frame from base 1. The junction shows trimming of 0 bases on V and 5 bases on J, and the gene matches do not reach 8 bases of it. Taken from the germline V gene, the CDR1 and CDR2 loops are SGHRS and YFSETQ. The cohort consisted of approximately 690 healthy bone marrow donors. At the time of sampling, all cohort members were nominally healthy, though unrecorded immune exposures were likely present. The donor tested CMV seronegative, placing the donor among the 350 to 400 seronegative members of the cohort. Every donor gave a peripheral blood sample, and the peripheral blood mononuclear cells from that sample were used for TCR beta sequencing. The Qiagen DNeasy Blood Extraction Kit was used to extract genomic DNA from the blood cell samples. Study-wide findings and limitations: In vitro tests confirmed that a few of the cytomegalovirus-associated TCR beta chains recognize cytomegalovirus antigens. The cohort was sequenced for TCR beta chains only, and without alpha or paired-chain data the features that could be detected were limited. Because HLA typing was unavailable for some donors at each locus, only the typed subset was used in association tests. V-gene and J-gene trimming of TCR beta chains was associated with a missense DCLRE1C variant in a later genetic analysis, and the association was replicated in an independent cohort. Some IMGT-functional V segments, including TRBV6-2 and TRBV6-3, could not be told apart with the 87-base-pair reads, so those segments were excluded. Most TCR sequences were seen in very few donors, while some public TCRs were found in many individuals. Compared with the approximately 600-donor mean, donors in an Asian-associated ancestry cluster had fewer N-insertions in productive TCRs, according to a later genetic analysis. A group of highly shared sequence variants was considered likely to be a technical artifact of the sequencing pipeline. The study gave a list of some 150 TCR beta chains associated with cytomegalovirus. The authors suggested that the approach could potentially be extended to other disease states and immunological phenotypes. Compared with equally common non-associated chains, HLA-associated TCR beta chains in a later analysis were more clonally expanded and had lower generation probabilities. Roughly uniform sequencing depth across donors was assumed in presence/absence analyses, although this assumption may not hold. Strong co-occurrence of HLA alleles, especially DR and DQ, made assigning TCR associations to individual alleles difficult. According to a later analysis, TCR association rates differed among HLA loci, with DRB1 alleles showing the most associated TCRs and HLA-C alleles showing the fewest. Specific HLA alleles were associated with around 18,000 TCR beta sequences at a false discovery rate of 0.05 in a later analysis. Correlated functional status among segregating V segments might be attributable to linkage disequilibrium, but an unknown experimental factor could not be ruled out. The only immune exposure information available for the cohort was CMV serostatus. According to a later analysis, parvovirus B19, influenza, CMV and Epstein-Barr virus appeared linked to several top co-occurrence clusters. According to a later analysis, most CMV-associated TCR beta chains appeared to be HLA-restricted, and the HLA associations seemed to be driven largely by CMV exposure. A further reported finding was that TCR beta sequences accurately predicted the HLA-A and HLA-B alleles for most subjects in the first cohort. An earlier analysis of around 540 of the donors showed that most TCR beta V segments appeared in productive rearrangements either about 87% or about 30% of the time, which broadly matched IMGT annotations. In both the original and validation cohorts, the classifier was reported to diagnose cytomegalovirus status with high specificity and sensitivity. The earlier analysis of about 600 of the donors excluded roughly 17 rarely observed V segments, including chromosome 9 orphons, because counts were too low.

The clonotype was recovered from a woman aged 25 to 45 in good health and CMV-seronegative. Material: PBMCs. The chain is encoded by TRBV5-1 joined to TRBJ2-3; 11 bases in between match TRBD2. Read as DNA, the sequence is TGCGCCAGCAGCTTGGATTTAGCGGGAGGGCCTGGAGATACGCAGTATTTT. It encodes CASSLDLAGGPGDTQYF.